The sequence of this T cell receptor (beta chain) was determined in a study of shared clonotypes between healthy human individuals. Study results and caveats: Tissue TCR repertoires likely differ from these blood-only repertoires.

The study enrolled healthy HIV-negative adults without recent acute infections or vaccinations as donors. Each cell subset's genomic DNA was divided evenly among several immunoSEQ plates. Only in-frame clones appear in the TCRdb table, and some are missing; sequencing was by immunoSEQ multiplex PCR. The sample has about 520,000 clones, about 85% seen once; the top ten hold more than 9.5%. This clone appeared once. Its antigen is unidentified. From germline, CDR1 is SGHNT and CDR2 YENEEA. This CDR3 has 15 amino acids. V was pared by 0 bases and J by 3 bases, with 11 bases between. The TCR was taken from a woman in her 40s in good health. Some clones in this sample may be carry-over from other donors' samples. The V gene is TRBV11-3, the J gene TRBJ1-1, with D possibly being TRBD1 (5 bases). Sequencing was done on a sample of PBMCs. The CDR3 region is CASSLDRQGDTEAFF. CDR3 nucleotides: TGTGCCAGCAGCTTAGATCGGCAGGGTGACACTGAAGCTTTCTTT.